One sample yielded the 27 T cell receptor beta chains listed below, sequenced in a study of cytomegalovirus exposure and HLA in healthy donors. The data were produced by immunoSEQ multiplex PCR, yet TCRdb's version contains in-frame clones alone and is incomplete. The sample holds about 340,000 clones; just over 85% are singletons and the top ten take over 0.8%. What was sequenced was PBMCs. The receptor set was obtained from a woman between 18 and 30 years old in good health and CMV-seronegative.

This chain links TRBV7-9 with TRBJ1-2, with D hard to call. Trimming removed 1 base at V and 7 bases at J, with 10 bases between. This CDR3 spans 13 amino acids. The germline V gene has CDR1 SEHNR and CDR2 FQNEAQ (reference sequence). The DNA of the CDR3 is TGTGCCAGCAGCTTAGACGTACGGGGTGGCTACACCTTC. This codes for CASSLDVRGGYTF.

The chain uses TRBV2 and TRBJ2-1; TRBD2 matches 8 bases. The CDR3 runs 11 residues. CDR1 and CDR2 from the germline V gene are SNHLY and FYNNEI. V lost 7 bases and J lost 10; bases outside the gene matches: 3. In nucleotides, the CDR3 is TGTGCCAGCAAGCGGGAGTACGAGCAGTTCTTC. It encodes CASKREYEQFF.

The chain carries TRBV9 and TRBJ1-5; TRBD1 is a possible D gene (5 bases). The V gene lost 0 bases and the J gene lost 6 bases, with 10 bases spanning the gap. The CDR3 is 14 residues long. Germline values: CDR1 SGDLS, CDR2 YYNGEE. Here the CDR3 DNA reads TGTGCCAGCAGCGTAGCGGAGGGGAGTCAGCCCCAGCATTTT. Translation gives CASSVAEGSQPQHF.

The genes are TRBV19 and TRBJ2-1, with TRBD1 matching over 10 bases. Losses at the gene ends were 6 bases for V and 3 bases for J; bases not matched to a gene: 5. Looked up from germline, CDR1 is LNHDA and CDR2 is SQIVND (reference sequence). The CDR3 covers 15 residues. The CDR3 DNA is TGTGCCAGTAGCCCTCGGGACAGGGGCTACAATGAGCAGTTCTTC. Protein: CASSPRDRGYNEQFF.

This clone was detected once. The rearrangement uses TRBV28 and TRBJ1-3; the match to TRBD1 covers 8 bases. V shed 10 bases, J shed 5 bases, and the junction held 13 bases outside the gene matches. This CDR3 is 15 amino acids long. From germline, CDR1 is MDHEN and CDR2 SYDVKM. In nucleotides, the CDR3 is TGTGCCAACCCCCCAGGACAGGGATACCGAAACACCATATATTTT. This codes for CANPPGQGYRNTIYF.

The rearrangement uses TRBV6-5 and TRBJ1-3, with TRBD1 matching over 8 bases. CDR1 is MNHEY, CDR2 SVGAGI, per germline. After removal of 6 bases from V and 4 bases from J, the junction contained 8 bases not matched to a gene. The CDR3 runs 15 residues. The CDR3 DNA follows: TGTGCCAGCAGCCCTTGGGACAGGCCCGGAAACACCATATATTTT. Its protein is CASSPWDRPGNTIYF.

V gene TRBV27 combines with J gene TRBJ2-2; D perhaps matches TRBD2 (5 bases). The CDR3 is 16 residues long. CDR1 and CDR2 (germline): MNHEY, SMNVEV (reference sequence). Trimming took 6 bases from V and 7 from J, leaving 21 bases between them. DNA of the CDR3: TGTGCCAGCAGCCAAGACTCGACCCTACTAGTCGGGGAGCTGTTTTTT. It encodes CASSQDSTLLVGELFF.

This clone was seen a few times. This chain connects TRBV7-9 to TRBJ2-7; 7 positions match TRBD1. The CDR3 spans 14 residues. Looked up from germline, CDR1 is SEHNR and CDR2 is FQNEAQ (reference sequence). With V trimmed by 1 base and J by 6 bases, 6 bases remained unmatched. CDR3 protein: CASSLGGTVLEQYF. CDR3 nucleotide sequence: TGTGCCAGCAGCTTAGGTGGGACAGTCCTCGAGCAGTACTTC. The whole variable domain, remainder taken from reference TRBV7-9 and TRBJ2-7, is DTGVSQNPRHKITKRGQNVTFRCDPISEHNRLYWYRQTLGQGPEFLTYFQNEAQLEKSRLLSDRFSAERPKGSFSTLEIQRTEQGDSAMYLCASSLGGTVLEQYFGPGTRLTVT.

The CDR3 DNA sequence: TGTGCCAGCAGTTCCCAGACTAGCGGGTCCTACAATGAGCAGTTCTTC. Translated: CASSSQTSGSYNEQFF. The chain combines TRBV28 with TRBJ2-1, with TRBD2 identical over 10 bases. This CDR3 comprises 16 residues. V was pared by 4 bases and J by 1 base, with 4 bases of the junction left unmatched. From germline, CDR1 is MDHEN and CDR2 SYDVKM.

This clone appeared once. J is TRBJ2-7 and V is TRBV4-1; 9 positions agree with TRBD2. The CDR3 extends over 15 amino acids. J was trimmed by 2 bases and V by 4 bases; bases with no gene match: 6. Germline CDR1 is MGHRA and CDR2 is YSYEKL. CDR3 region: CASSPIAGAAYEQYF. In DNA, the CDR3 is TGCGCCAGCAGCCCAATAGCGGGAGCAGCCTACGAGCAGTACTTC.

This rearrangement joins TRBV29-1 to TRBJ2-7; D gene ambiguous. This CDR3 has 13 amino acids. In germline, CDR1 is SQVTM, CDR2 ANQGSEA. With 4 bases removed from V and 1 base from J, the gap between germline ends came to 11 bases. The DNA of the CDR3 is TGCAGCGTTGTCCTCGACAATTCCTACGAGCAGTACTTC. This gives the protein CSVVLDNSYEQYF.

V and J are TRBV9 and TRBJ1-2, with a tentative D call TRBD1 (5 bases). The CDR3 loop spans 14 amino acids. The germline CDR1 and CDR2 sequences are SGDLS and YYNGEE. The V and J ends lost 0 bases and 8 bases respectively, with 14 bases between them. The CDR3 nucleotides read TGTGCCAGCAGCGTAGCTCCAGGGTGGGAAGGCTACACCTTC. This encodes CASSVAPGWEGYTF.

This chain uses TRBV28 with TRBJ1-4, with 10 bases aligning to TRBD1. CDR3 length: 17 amino acids. Germline V CDR1 and CDR2: MDHEN, SYDVKM. Trimming at V came to 4 bases and at J to 10 bases, leaving 15 bases not matched to a gene. The CDR3 sequence: CASSSLSPGQGLVKLFF. In DNA form, the CDR3 reads TGTGCCAGCAGTTCCCTGTCTCCGGGACAGGGGCTCGTAAAACTGTTTTTT.

This clone appeared once. This chain connects TRBV5-4 to TRBJ2-7; D may be TRBD2 (7 bases). V lost 7 bases, J lost 6 bases, and 35 bases lay in between. The CDR3 length is 19 residues. Germline assignment: CDR1 SGHNT and CDR2 YYREEE (reference sequence). The CDR3 loop reads CASPSGGGHRKIGSREQYF. The CDR3 DNA is TGTGCCAGCCCCTCTGGGGGGGGACACCGTAAAATCGGGTCCCGCGAGCAGTACTTC.

This rearrangement joins TRBV7-6 to TRBJ2-7; 14 bases are a match to TRBD2. V shed 5 bases, J shed 2 bases, and the junction held 5 bases outside the gene matches. In germline, CDR1 is SGHVS, CDR2 FNYEAQ. The CDR3 runs to 16 residues. CDR3 protein: CASSPGLAGGPYEQYF. The DNA for the CDR3 is TGTGCCAGCAGCCCAGGACTAGCGGGAGGCCCCTACGAGCAGTACTTC.

This clone has just a few counts. V gene TRBV19 combines with J gene TRBJ1-5; D is uncertain. Trimming cost V 5 bases and J 5 bases, with 10 bases left between them. CDR1 is LNHDA, CDR2 SQIVND, per germline (reference sequence). This CDR3 contains 13 residues. CDR3 nucleotides: TGTGCCAGTAGTGGCACAGAGTATCAGCCCCAGCATTTT. This translates into CASSGTEYQPQHF. Drawing the rest from reference TRBV19 and TRBJ1-5, the complete variable domain is DGGITQSPKYLFRKEGQNVTLSCEQNLNHDAMYWYRQDPGQGLRLIYYSQIVNDFQKGDIAEGYSVSREKKESFPLTVTSAQKNPTAFYLCASSGTEYQPQHFGDGTRLSIL.

V usage is TRBV29-1 and J usage is TRBJ1-2; TRBD1 is a possible D gene (5 bases). Germline CDR1 is SQVTM and CDR2 is ANQGSEA. This CDR3 is 15 amino acids long. Trimming stripped 6 bases from V and 7 bases from J, with 24 bases between. CDR3 amino acids: CSVPGRGGYTGGYTF. CDR3 in DNA: TGCAGCGTCCCGGGACGGGGAGGATATACTGGTGGCTACACCTTC.

The J gene is TRBJ2-7, the V gene TRBV28; the D gene is possibly TRBD2 (5 bases). CDR1 is MDHEN and CDR2 is SYDVKM in the germline V gene. CDR3 size: 14 residues. Trimming left V 5 bases short and J 2 bases short, with 13 bases between. CDR3 loop: CASSIPSGAYEQYF. The CDR3 coding sequence is TGTGCCAGCAGTATCCCCAGCGGAGCCTACGAGCAGTACTTC.

Concerning this clone itself: The sample carries other DNA sequences with the same CDR3. V gene TRBV5-1 combines with J gene TRBJ2-3; 10 bases align to TRBD2. Trimming took 2 bases from V and 0 from J; bases not matched to a gene: 3. This CDR3 is 16 amino acids long. CDR1 is SGHRS and CDR2 is YFSETQ in the germline V gene. CDR3 amino acids: CASSLLTSGSTDTQYF. CDR3 coding DNA: TGCGCCAGCAGCTTACTGACTAGCGGGAGCACAGATACGCAGTATTTT.

This chain links TRBV6-5 with TRBJ1-4, with D hard to call. Germline assignment: CDR1 MNHEY and CDR2 SVGAGI. V lost 0 bases to trimming and J lost 0 bases, with 8 bases between them. This CDR3 spans 16 amino acids. Written as DNA, the CDR3 is TGTGCCAGCAGTTACTCGATTCGGGCAACTAATGAAAAACTGTTTTTT. It specifies CASSYSIRATNEKLFF.

This sequence joins TRBV29-1 and TRBJ2-3, with a tentative D call TRBD1 (6 bases). The CDR3 length is 15 residues. The V gene lost 7 bases and the J gene lost 0 bases, with 17 bases spanning the gap. From germline, CDR1 is SQVTM and CDR2 ANQGSEA. The CDR3: CSGDGGTPSTDTQYF. In nucleotides, the CDR3 is TGCAGCGGCGACGGTGGGACACCAAGCACAGATACGCAGTATTTT.

The V and J genes are TRBV28 and TRBJ1-1; D call uncertain. CDR3 size: 14 residues. Germline CDR1 and CDR2: MDHEN and SYDVKM. Trimming took off 3 bases at V and 3 bases at J, with 11 bases between the two ends. The CDR3: CASSFRSIYTEAFF. CDR3 nucleotide sequence: TGTGCCAGCAGTTTTCGGTCCATCTACACTGAAGCTTTCTTT.

The J gene is TRBJ2-2, the V gene TRBV30; tentatively, D is TRBD2 (5 bases). In germline, CDR1 is GTSNPN, CDR2 SVGIG (reference sequence). V was trimmed by 3 bases and J by 1 base, leaving 6 bases between them. The CDR3 sequence is 13 residues long. The CDR3 protein is CAWRSGNTGELFF. The CDR3 coding sequence is TGTGCCTGGAGGAGCGGGAACACCGGGGAGCTGTTTTTT.

The V and J genes are TRBV11-2 and TRBJ2-5, with 7 bases fitting TRBD1. Trimming cost V 5 bases and J 1 base; bases outside gene matches: 4. Germline CDR1 is SGHAT and CDR2 is FQNNGV. The CDR3 loop spans 14 amino acids. CDR3 in amino acids: CASSHGTAQETQYF. The CDR3 DNA is TGTGCCAGCAGCCACGGGACAGCCCAAGAGACCCAGTACTTC. Using reference TRBV11-2 and TRBJ2-5 for the parts outside the CDR3, the full variable domain is EAGVAQSPRYKIIEKRQSVAFWCNPISGHATLYWYQQILGQGPKLLIQFQNNGVVDDSQLPKDRFSAERLKGVDSTLKIQPAKLEDSAVYLCASSHGTAQETQYFGPGTRLLVL.

V gene TRBV25-1 combines with J gene TRBJ1-5; 8 bases line up with TRBD1. Trimming took 5 bases from V and 4 from J; bases not matched to a gene: 4. The germline CDR1 and CDR2 sequences are MGHDK and SYGVNS. This CDR3 has 14 residues. CDR3 protein: CASSSRQGNQPQHF. In DNA form, the CDR3 reads TGTGCCAGCAGTAGTAGACAGGGGAATCAGCCCCAGCATTTT.

The V call is TRBV19, the J call TRBJ2-1, with D possibly being TRBD1 (7 bases). Trimming shortened V by 7 bases and J by 2 bases, and 27 bases separated the two germline ends. Germline assignment: CDR1 LNHDA and CDR2 SQIVND (reference sequence). The CDR3 loop spans 19 amino acids. CDR3 DNA: TGTGCCAGTAATCAATACGGACTAACAGGGGACCGAACCTACAATGAGCAGTTCTTC. Translated: CASNQYGLTGDRTYNEQFF. Supplemented by reference TRBV19 and TRBJ2-1, the full variable domain reads DGGITQSPKYLFRKEGQNVTLSCEQNLNHDAMYWYRQDPGQGLRLIYYSQIVNDFQKGDIAEGYSVSREKKESFPLTVTSAQKNPTAFYLCASNQYGLTGDRTYNEQFFGPGTRLTVL.

This rearrangement joins TRBV29-1 to TRBJ2-2; 9 positions match TRBD1. Germline loops: CDR1 SQVTM, CDR2 ANQGSEA. CDR3 length equals 17 residues. Trimming took 0 bases from V and 1 from J; bases not matched to a gene: 6. The CDR3 loop is CSVEDRGTGRNTGELFF. DNA of the CDR3: TGCAGCGTTGAAGATCGGGGGACAGGGAGGAACACCGGGGAGCTGTTTTTT.